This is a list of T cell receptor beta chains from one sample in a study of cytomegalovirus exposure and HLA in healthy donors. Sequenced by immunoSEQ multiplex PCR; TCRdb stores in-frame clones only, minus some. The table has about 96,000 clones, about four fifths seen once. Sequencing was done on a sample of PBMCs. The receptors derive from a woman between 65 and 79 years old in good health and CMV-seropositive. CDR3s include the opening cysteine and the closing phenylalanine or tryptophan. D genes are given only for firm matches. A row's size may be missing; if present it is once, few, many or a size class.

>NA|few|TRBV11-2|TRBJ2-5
CASRHTGFRPETQYF
TGTGCCAGCAGGCACACAGGGTTCCGACCAGAGACCCAGTACTTC
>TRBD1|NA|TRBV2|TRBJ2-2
CASSAGTGRTGELFF
TGTGCCAGCAGTGCCGGGACAGGACGCACCGGGGAGCTGTTTTTT
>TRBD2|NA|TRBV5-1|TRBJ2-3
CASTTGGAVDTQYF
TGCGCCAGCACCACGGGGGGGGCAGTTGATACGCAGTATTTT
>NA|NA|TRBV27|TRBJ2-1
CASSRPGGAYNEQFF
TGTGCCAGCAGCCGGCCCGGCGGCGCCTACAATGAGCAGTTCTTC
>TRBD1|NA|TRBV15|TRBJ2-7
CATSGGTGRAYEQYF
TGTGCCACCAGCGGGGGGACAGGGAGGGCCTACGAGCAGTACTTC
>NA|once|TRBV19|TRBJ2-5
CASSPPGETQYF
TGTGCCAGTAGTCCTCCGGGGGAGACCCAGTACTTC
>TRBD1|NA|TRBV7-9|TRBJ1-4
CASRPGTGNEKLFF
TGTGCCAGCAGGCCCGGGACAGGGAACGAAAAACTGTTTTTT
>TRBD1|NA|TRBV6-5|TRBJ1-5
CASTPTGGWDQPQHF
TGTGCCAGCACACCTACAGGGGGCTGGGATCAGCCCCAGCATTTT
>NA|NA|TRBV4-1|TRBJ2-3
CASSQSVDTQYF
TGCGCCAGCAGCCAATCAGTAGATACGCAGTATTTT
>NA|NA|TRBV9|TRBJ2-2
CASSVKRTSKDTGELFF
TGTGCCAGCAGCGTTAAGAGGACTTCCAAGGACACCGGGGAGCTGTTTTTT
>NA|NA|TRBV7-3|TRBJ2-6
CAASRGTGANVLTF
TGTGCCGCCTCGCGGGGTACTGGGGCCAACGTCCTGACTTTC
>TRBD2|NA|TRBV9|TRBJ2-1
CASSVGSGGSPLHEQFF
TGTGCCAGCAGCGTAGGGAGCGGGGGGTCCCCCCTCCATGAGCAGTTCTTC
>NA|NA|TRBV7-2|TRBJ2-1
CASSLALGTPEKQFF
TGTGCCAGCAGCTTAGCCTTGGGGACACCGGAAAAGCAGTTCTTC
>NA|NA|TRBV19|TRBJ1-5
CASSIINQPQHF
TGTGCCAGTAGTATCATCAATCAGCCCCAGCATTTT
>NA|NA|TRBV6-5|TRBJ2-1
CASSQIRVSLNEQFF
TGTGCCAGCAGTCAAATCAGGGTTTCCCTCAATGAGCAGTTCTTC
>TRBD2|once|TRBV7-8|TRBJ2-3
CASSPVPSGGDTQYF
TGTGCCAGCAGTCCCGTCCCTAGCGGGGGGGATACGCAGTATTTT
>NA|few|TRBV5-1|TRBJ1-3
CASRQGSSGNTIYF
TGCGCCAGCAGACAGGGTTCTTCTGGAAACACCATATATTTT
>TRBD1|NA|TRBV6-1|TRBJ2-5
CASSEERGRGTQYF
TGTGCCAGCAGTGAAGAAAGGGGGCGAGGGACCCAGTACTTC
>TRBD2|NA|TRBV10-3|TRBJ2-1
CAISEASGGEQFF
TGTGCCATCAGTGAGGCTAGCGGGGGGGAGCAGTTCTTC
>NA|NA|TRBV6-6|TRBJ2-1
CASRTVRDSLHNEQFF
TGTGCCAGCAGAACTGTTCGGGACTCCTTACACAATGAGCAGTTCTTC
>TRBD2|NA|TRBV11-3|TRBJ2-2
CASRTSGGNTGELFF
TGTGCCAGCAGGACAAGCGGGGGAAACACCGGGGAGCTGTTTTTT
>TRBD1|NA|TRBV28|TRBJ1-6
CASSGTGVGSNSPLHF
TGTGCCAGTTCCGGGACAGGGGTTGGTAGTAATTCACCCCTCCACTTT
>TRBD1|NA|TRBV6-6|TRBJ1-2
CASRILPGQGDGYTF
TGTGCCAGCAGGATTTTACCCGGACAGGGGGATGGCTACACCTTC
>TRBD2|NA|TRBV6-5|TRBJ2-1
CASSSGTSQSYNEQFF
TGTGCCAGCAGTTCCGGGACTAGCCAATCCTACAATGAGCAGTTCTTC
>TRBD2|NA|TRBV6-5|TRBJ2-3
CASSIAGPTDTQYF
TGTGCCAGCAGTATAGCGGGCCCCACAGATACGCAGTATTTT
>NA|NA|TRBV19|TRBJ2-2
CASSIQGNTGELFF
TGTGCCAGTAGCATACAGGGTAACACCGGGGAGCTGTTTTTT
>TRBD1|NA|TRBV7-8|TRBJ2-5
CASGPPGQRETQYF
TGTGCCAGCGGACCCCCGGGACAGAGAGAGACCCAGTACTTC
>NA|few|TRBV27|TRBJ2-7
CASSPRRGEQYF
TGTGCCAGCAGTCCAAGGAGGGGAGAGCAGTACTTC
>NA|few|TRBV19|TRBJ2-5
CASSIGAGSQETQYF
TGTGCCAGTAGTATAGGGGCAGGGTCCCAAGAGACCCAGTACTTC
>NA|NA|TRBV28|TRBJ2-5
CASSTYGTHQETQYF
TGTGCCAGCAGCACGTACGGGACACACCAAGAGACCCAGTACTTC
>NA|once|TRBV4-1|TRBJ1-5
CASSRGLSSNQPQHF
TGCGCCAGCAGCCGGGGACTGTCAAGCAATCAGCCCCAGCATTTT
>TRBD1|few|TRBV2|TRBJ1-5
CASSGTGNQPQHF
TGTGCCAGCAGCGGGACAGGAAATCAGCCCCAGCATTTT
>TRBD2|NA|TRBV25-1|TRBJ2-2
CASTPKAGGGHTGELFF
TGTGCCAGCACTCCTAAAGCGGGAGGGGGCCACACCGGGGAGCTGTTTTTT
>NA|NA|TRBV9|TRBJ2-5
CASSSGLQETQYF
TGTGCCAGCAGCTCAGGATTACAAGAGACCCAGTACTTC
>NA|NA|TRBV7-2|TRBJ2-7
CASSLALGAYYEQYF
TGTGCCAGCAGCTTAGCGTTGGGGGCATACTACGAGCAGTACTTC
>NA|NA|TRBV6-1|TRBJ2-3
CASSDSTPDTQYF
TGTGCCAGCAGTGACTCGACACCAGATACGCAGTATTTT
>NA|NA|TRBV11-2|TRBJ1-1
CASSLRTEAFF
TGTGCCAGCAGCTTGCGGACTGAAGCTTTCTTT
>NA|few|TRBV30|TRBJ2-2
CAWSSEVGAQNTGELFF
TGTGCCTGGAGTTCCGAGGTGGGAGCACAAAACACCGGGGAGCTGTTTTTT
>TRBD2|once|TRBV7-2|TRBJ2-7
CASSRAGGPSYYEQYF
TGTGCCAGCAGCCGAGCGGGAGGCCCCAGTTACTACGAGCAGTACTTC
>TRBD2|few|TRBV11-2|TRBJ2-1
CASSWEIAGEDEQFF
TGTGCCAGCAGTTGGGAAATAGCGGGGGAGGATGAGCAGTTCTTC
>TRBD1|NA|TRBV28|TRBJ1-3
CASIDADRAGNTIYF
TGTGCCAGCATAGACGCGGACAGGGCTGGAAACACCATATATTTT
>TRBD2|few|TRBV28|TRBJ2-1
CASSFPLAGAYNEQFF
TGTGCCAGCAGTTTCCCCTTAGCGGGAGCCTACAATGAGCAGTTCTTC
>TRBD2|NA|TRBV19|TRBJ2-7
CASSAMGLAGSYEQYF
TGTGCCAGTAGTGCTATGGGACTAGCGGGATCCTACGAGCAGTACTTC
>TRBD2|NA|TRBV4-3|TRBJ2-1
CASSQARGGYNEQFF
TGCGCCAGCAGCCAAGCCCGCGGGGGCTACAATGAGCAGTTCTTC
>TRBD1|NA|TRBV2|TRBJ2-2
CASSERQGHTGELFF
TGTGCCAGCAGTGAAAGACAGGGTCACACCGGGGAGCTGTTTTTT
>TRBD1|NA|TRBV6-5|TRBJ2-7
CASNRRDRVPHEQYF
TGTGCCAGTAACCGCCGGGACAGGGTACCCCACGAGCAGTACTTC
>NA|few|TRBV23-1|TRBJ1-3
CASTDRSSGNTIYF
TGCGCCAGCACCGACCGGAGCTCTGGAAACACCATATATTTT
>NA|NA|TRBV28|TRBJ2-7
CASSFVYSPYEQYF
TGTGCCAGCAGTTTCGTGTACAGTCCCTACGAGCAGTACTTC
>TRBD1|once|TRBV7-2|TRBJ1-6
CASSSPTGIGYNSPLHF
TGTGCCAGCAGCTCCCCGACAGGGATAGGGTATAATTCACCCCTCCACTTT
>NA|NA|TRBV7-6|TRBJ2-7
CASSFQEFYEQYF
TGTGCCAGCAGCTTTCAAGAGTTCTACGAGCAGTACTTC
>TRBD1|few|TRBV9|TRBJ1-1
CASSVTGQGNTEAFF
TGTGCCAGCAGCGTAACGGGACAGGGGAACACTGAAGCTTTCTTT
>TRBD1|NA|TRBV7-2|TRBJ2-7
CASSTTGGNAYEQYF
TGTGCCAGCAGCACTACAGGGGGCAACGCCTACGAGCAGTACTTC
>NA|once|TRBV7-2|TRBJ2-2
CASSQRVNTGELFF
TGTGCCAGCAGCCAGCGGGTGAACACCGGGGAGCTGTTTTTT
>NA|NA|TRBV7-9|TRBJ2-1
CASNLPDTTSYNEQFF
TGTGCCAGCAATTTACCGGACACCACCTCCTACAATGAGCAGTTCTTC
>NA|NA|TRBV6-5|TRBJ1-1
CASQQGYTEAFF
TGTGCCAGCCAACAGGGATACACTGAAGCTTTCTTT
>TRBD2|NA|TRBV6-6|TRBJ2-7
CASRGLAGTYEQYF
TGTGCCAGCCGCGGGCTAGCGGGAACCTACGAGCAGTACTTC
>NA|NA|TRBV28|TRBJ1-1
CATRGGSSGTEAFF
TGTGCTACCCGAGGTGGGTCGAGCGGAACTGAAGCTTTCTTT
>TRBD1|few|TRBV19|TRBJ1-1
CASSAGQPTSEAFF
TGTGCCAGTAGCGCGGGACAGCCCACCTCTGAAGCTTTCTTT
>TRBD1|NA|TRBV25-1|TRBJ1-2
CASSATGGHGYTF
TGTGCCAGCAGTGCGACAGGGGGTCACGGCTACACCTTC